This T cell receptor beta chain was sequenced during a study of beta chain features in type 1 diabetes. As every portion of the isolated RNA was reverse transcribed, the sequencing read expressed TCRB transcripts. Sequencing of stem cell-like memory T cell samples yielded 910,000 or so reads on average. TCRdb keeps only in-frame clones here, not all; method: immunoSEQ multiplex PCR. Of approximately 46,000 clones in the sample, around 45% were seen once. This clone was seen more than once but under ten times. Antigen specificity is unknown. Averaging roughly 100 mL, one heparinised blood draw was given by each donor. The CDR3 sequence is 14 residues long. The germline V gene encodes CDR1 SGHTA and CDR2 FQGNSA. The V end was cut by 3 bases, the J end by 5 bases, with 14 bases between. Findings and limits, study-wide: Within the patient group, naive, central memory and Treg TCRB repertoires appeared more similar to each other than within healthy donors. A definitive answer on HLA type influencing TCRB rearrangement was not reached here. All four CD4+ subsets of Type 1 diabetes patients contained TCRB CDR3s that were moderately but significantly shorter.

Material: stem cell memory CD4+ T cells from blood. This clonotype was sampled from a man aged 25-45 years with type 1 diabetes. The chain links TRBV7-2 to TRBJ2-7; tentative D call: TRBD2 (6 bases). CDR3 in amino acids: CASSFWGLRHEQYF. The CDR3 DNA reads TGTGCCAGCAGCTTTTGGGGACTTCGCCACGAGCAGTACTTC.